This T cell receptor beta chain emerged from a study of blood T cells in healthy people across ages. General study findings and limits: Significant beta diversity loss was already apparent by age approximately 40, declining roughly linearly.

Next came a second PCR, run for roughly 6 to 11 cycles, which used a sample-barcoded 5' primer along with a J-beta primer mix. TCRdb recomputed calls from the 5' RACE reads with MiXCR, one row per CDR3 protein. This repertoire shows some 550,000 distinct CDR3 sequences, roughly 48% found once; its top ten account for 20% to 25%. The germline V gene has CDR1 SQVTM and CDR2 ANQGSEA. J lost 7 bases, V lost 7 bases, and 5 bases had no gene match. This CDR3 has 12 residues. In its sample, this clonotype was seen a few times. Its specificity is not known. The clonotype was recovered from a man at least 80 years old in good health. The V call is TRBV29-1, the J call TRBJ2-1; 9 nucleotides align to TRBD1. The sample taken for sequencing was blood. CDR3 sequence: CSAGQGRNEQFF. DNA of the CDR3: TGCAGCGCGGGACAGGGAAGGAATGAGCAGTTCTTC.